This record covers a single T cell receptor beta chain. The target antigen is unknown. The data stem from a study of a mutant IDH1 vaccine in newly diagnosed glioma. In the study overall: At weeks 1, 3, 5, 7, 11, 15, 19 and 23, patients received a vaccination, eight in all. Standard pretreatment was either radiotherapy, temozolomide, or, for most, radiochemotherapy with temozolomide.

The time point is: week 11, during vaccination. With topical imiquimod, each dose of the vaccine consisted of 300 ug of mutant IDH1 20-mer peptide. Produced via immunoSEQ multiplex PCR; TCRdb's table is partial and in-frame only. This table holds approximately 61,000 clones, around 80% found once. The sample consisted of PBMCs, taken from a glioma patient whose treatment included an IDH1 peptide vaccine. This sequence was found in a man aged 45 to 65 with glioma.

CDR3 in DNA: TGTGCCAGCAGCCCGAGAGGGACAGAGACCCAGTACTTC. Its translation: CASSPRGTETQYF. The gene calls are TRBV13 and TRBJ2-5; D may correspond to TRBD1 or TRBD2 (5 bases each). The germline gives CDR1 PRHDT, CDR2 FYEKMQ (reference sequence). The germline V and J ends were trimmed by 5 bases and 4 bases, with 11 bases remaining between them. The CDR3 runs 13 residues.